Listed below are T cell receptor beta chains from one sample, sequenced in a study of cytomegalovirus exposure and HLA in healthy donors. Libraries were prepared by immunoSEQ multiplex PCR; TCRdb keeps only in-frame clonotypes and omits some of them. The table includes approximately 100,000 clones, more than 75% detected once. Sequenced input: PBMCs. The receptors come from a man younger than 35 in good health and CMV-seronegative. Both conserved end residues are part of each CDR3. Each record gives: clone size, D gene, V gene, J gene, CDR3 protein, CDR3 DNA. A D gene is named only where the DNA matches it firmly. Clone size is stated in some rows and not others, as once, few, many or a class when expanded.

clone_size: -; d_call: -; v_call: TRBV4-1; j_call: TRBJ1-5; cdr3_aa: CASRSRLVSNQPQHF; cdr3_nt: TGCGCCAGCAGATCTCGGTTGGTTAGCAATCAGCCCCAGCATTTT
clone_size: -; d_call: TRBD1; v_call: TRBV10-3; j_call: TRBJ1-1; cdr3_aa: CAISGRTGDTEAFF; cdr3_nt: TGTGCCATCAGTGGGCGGACAGGGGACACTGAAGCTTTCTTT
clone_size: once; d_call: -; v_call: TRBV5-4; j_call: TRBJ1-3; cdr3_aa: CASSSDYYSGNTIYF; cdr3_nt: TGTGCCAGCAGCTCGGACTATTACTCTGGAAACACCATATATTTT
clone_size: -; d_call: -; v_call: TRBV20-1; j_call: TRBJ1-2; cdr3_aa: CSARARDIPFF; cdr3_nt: TGCAGTGCTAGAGCCCGGGACATACCCTTCTTC
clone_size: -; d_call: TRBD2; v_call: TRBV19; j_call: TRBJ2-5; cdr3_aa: CASSGGQETQYF; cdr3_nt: TGTGCCTCTAGCGGGGGCCAAGAGACCCAGTACTTC
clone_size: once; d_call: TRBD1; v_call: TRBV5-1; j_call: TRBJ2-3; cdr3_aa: CASSGGQGIRTDTQYF; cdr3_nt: TGCGCCAGCAGCGGCGGACAGGGGATACGGACAGATACGCAGTATTTT
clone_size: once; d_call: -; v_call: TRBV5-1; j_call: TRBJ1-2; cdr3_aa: CASSPGGDYGYTF; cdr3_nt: TGCGCCAGCAGCCCCGGCGGGGACTATGGCTACACCTTC
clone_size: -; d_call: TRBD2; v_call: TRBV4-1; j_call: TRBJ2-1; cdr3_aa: CASSQVAGGLNEQFF; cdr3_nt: TGCGCCAGCAGCCAAGTAGCGGGGGGGCTCAATGAGCAGTTCTTC
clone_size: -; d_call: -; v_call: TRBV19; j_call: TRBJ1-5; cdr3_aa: CASSTLLLHRDTHQPQHF; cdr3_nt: TGTGCCAGTAGTACCCTCCTCCTGCACCGGGACACCCATCAGCCCCAGCATTTT
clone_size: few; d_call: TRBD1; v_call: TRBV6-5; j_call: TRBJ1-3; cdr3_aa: CASSSTGLRGNTIYF; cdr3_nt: TGTGCCAGCAGTTCGACAGGGTTGAGGGGAAACACCATATATTTT
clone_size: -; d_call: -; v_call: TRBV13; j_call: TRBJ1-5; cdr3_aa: CASSLGQGQQPQHF; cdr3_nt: TGTGCCAGCAGCTTAGGTCAGGGTCAACAGCCCCAGCATTTT
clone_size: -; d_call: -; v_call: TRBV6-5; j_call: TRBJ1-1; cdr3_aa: CASSLVNTEAFF; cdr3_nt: TGTGCCAGCAGTTTAGTGAACACTGAAGCTTTCTTT
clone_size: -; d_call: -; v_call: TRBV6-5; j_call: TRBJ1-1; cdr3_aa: CASSYSGVNTEAFF; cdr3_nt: TGTGCCAGCAGTTACTCAGGGGTGAACACTGAAGCTTTCTTT
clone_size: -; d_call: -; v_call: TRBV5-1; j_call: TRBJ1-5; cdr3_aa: CASSPGGAPSNQPQHF; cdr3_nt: TGCGCCAGCAGCCCAGGTGGGGCACCTAGCAATCAGCCCCAGCATTTT
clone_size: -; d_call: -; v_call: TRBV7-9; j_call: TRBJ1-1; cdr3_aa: CASSLVFGGPSTEAFF; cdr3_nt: TGTGCCAGCAGCTTAGTGTTCGGGGGGCCGAGCACTGAAGCTTTCTTT
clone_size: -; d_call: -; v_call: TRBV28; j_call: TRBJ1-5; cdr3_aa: CASKEAHKGNQPQHF; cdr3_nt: TGTGCCAGCAAGGAGGCCCACAAGGGCAATCAGCCCCAGCATTTT
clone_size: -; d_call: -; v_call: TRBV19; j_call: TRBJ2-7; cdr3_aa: CASSIDGYEQYF; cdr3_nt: TGTGCCAGTAGTATCGACGGGTACGAGCAGTACTTC
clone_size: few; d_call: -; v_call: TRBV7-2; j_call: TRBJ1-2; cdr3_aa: CASSPTPPPVNYGYTF; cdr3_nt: TGTGCCAGCAGCCCTACCCCACCACCGGTGAACTATGGCTACACCTTC
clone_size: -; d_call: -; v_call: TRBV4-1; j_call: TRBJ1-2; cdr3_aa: CASSQDSEGPYGYTF; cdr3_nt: TGCGCCAGCAGCCAAGATTCGGAGGGTCCCTATGGCTACACCTTC
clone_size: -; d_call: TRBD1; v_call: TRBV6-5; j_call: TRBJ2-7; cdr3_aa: CASSYGQGSSYEQYF; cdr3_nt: TGTGCCAGCAGTTACGGACAGGGGAGCTCCTACGAGCAGTACTTC
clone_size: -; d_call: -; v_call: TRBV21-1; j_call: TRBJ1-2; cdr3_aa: CASSKVRWETEKRQLYGYTF; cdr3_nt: TGTGCCAGCAGCAAAGTTCGATGGGAAACCGAAAAACGACAGCTCTATGGCTACACCTTC
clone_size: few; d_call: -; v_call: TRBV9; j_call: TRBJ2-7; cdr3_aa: CASSVGRSDEQYF; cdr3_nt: TGTGCCAGCAGCGTAGGGCGAAGCGACGAGCAGTACTTC
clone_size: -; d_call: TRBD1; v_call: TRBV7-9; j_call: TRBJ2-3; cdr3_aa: CASSPGTGGTDTQYF; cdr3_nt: TGTGCCAGCAGTCCCGGGACAGGGGGAACAGATACGCAGTATTTT
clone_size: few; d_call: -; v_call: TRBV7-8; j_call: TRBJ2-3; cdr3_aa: CASAERWDTQYF; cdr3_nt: TGTGCCAGCGCAGAGAGGTGGGATACGCAGTATTTT
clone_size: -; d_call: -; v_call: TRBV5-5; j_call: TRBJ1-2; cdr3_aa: CASSFSEGSNYGYTF; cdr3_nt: TGTGCCAGCAGCTTTAGTGAGGGCAGCAACTATGGCTACACCTTC